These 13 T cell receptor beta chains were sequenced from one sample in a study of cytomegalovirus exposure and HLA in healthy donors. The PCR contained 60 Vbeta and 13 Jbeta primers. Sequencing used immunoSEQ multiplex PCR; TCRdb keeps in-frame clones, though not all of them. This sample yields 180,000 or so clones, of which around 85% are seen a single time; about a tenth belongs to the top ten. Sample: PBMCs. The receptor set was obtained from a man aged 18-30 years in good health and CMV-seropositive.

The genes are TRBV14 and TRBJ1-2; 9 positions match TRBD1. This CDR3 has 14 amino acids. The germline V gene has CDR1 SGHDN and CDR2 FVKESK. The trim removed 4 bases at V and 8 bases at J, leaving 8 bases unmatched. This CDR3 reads CASSLGTGSSGYTF. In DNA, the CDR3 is TGTGCCAGCAGCCTGGGGACAGGGTCGTCGGGCTACACCTTC.

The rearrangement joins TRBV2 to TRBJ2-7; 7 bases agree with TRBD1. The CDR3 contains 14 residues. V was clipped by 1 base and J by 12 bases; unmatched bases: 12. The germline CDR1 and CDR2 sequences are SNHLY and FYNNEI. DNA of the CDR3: TGTGCCAGCAGTGAAGTAGGGACAGACTTAAAGTGGTACTTC. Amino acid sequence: CASSEVGTDLKWYF. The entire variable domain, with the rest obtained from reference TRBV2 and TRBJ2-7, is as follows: EPEVTQTPSHQVTQMGQEVILRCVPISNHLYFYWYRQILGQKVEFLVSFYNNEISEKSEIFDDQFSVERPDGSNFTLKIRSTKLEDSAMYFCASSEVGTDLKWYFGPGTRLTVT.

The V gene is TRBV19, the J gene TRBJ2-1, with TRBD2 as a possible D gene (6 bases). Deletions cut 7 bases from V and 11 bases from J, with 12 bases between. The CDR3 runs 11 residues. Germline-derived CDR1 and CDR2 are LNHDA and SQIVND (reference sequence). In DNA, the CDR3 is TGTGCCAGTAACGCGGGAACCAAGCAGTTCTTC. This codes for CASNAGTKQFF.

The CDR3 DNA reads TGTGCCAGCAGTGAAGGCAGGGCCTATAGCAATCAGCCCCAGCATTTT. Its protein is CASSEGRAYSNQPQHF. The V gene is TRBV6-1, the J gene TRBJ1-5, with D perhaps matching TRBD1 (5 bases). The germline V and J ends were trimmed by 1 base and 0 bases, with 10 bases remaining between them. The germline V gene encodes CDR1 MNHNS and CDR2 SASEGT. This CDR3 spans 16 amino acids.

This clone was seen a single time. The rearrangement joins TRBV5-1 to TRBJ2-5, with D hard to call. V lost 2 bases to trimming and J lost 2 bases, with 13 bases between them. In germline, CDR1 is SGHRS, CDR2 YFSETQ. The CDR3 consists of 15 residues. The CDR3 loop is CASSFTNNPQETQYF. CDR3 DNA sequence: TGCGCCAGCAGCTTCACTAACAACCCGCAAGAGACCCAGTACTTC.

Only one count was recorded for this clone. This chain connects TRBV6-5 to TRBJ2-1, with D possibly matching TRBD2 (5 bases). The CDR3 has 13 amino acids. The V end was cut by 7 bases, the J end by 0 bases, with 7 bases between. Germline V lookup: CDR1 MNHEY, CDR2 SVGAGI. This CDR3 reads CASIGSSYNEQFF. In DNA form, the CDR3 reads TGTGCCAGCATTGGGAGCTCCTACAATGAGCAGTTCTTC.

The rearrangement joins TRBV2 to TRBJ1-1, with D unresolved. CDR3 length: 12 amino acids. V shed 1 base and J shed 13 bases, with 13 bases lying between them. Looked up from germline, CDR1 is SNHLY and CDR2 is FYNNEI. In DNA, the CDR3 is TGTGCCAGCAGTGAAGGGTCCGAGGTCGGTTTCTTT. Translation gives CASSEGSEVGFF.

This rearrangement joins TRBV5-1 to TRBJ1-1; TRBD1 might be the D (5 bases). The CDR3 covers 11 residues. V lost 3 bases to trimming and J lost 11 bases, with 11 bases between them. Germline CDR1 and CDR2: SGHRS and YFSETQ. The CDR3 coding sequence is TGCGCCAGCAGCTCGGGGGGTACGGCTTTCTTT. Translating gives CASSSGGTAFF.

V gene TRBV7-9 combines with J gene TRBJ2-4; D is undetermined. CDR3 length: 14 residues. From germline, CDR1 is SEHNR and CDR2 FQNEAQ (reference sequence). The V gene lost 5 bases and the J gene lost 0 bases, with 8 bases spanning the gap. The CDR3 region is CASSGELAKNIQYF. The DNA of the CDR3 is TGTGCCAGCAGCGGAGAGCTAGCCAAAAACATTCAGTACTTC. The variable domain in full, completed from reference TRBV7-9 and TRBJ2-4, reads DTGVSQNPRHKITKRGQNVTFRCDPISEHNRLYWYRQTLGQGPEFLTYFQNEAQLEKSRLLSDRFSAERPKGSFSTLEIQRTEQGDSAMYLCASSGELAKNIQYFGAGTRLSVL.

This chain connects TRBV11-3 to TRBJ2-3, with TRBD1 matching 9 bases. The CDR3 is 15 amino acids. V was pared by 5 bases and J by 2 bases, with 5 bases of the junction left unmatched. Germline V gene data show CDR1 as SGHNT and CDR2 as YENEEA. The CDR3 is CASSKQGAYTDTQYF. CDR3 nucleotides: TGTGCCAGCAGCAAACAGGGGGCCTACACAGATACGCAGTATTTT.

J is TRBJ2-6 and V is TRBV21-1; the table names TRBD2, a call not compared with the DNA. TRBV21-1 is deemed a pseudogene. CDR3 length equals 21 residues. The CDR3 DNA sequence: TGTGCCAGCAGCAAATGGTGGCGGGGGGGCTTCTTAAATTGTGGGGCCAACGTCCTGACTTTC. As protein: CASSKWWRGGFLNCGANVLTF.

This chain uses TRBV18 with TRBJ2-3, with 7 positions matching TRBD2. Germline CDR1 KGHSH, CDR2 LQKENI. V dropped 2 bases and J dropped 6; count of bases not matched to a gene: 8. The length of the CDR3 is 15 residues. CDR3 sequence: CASSPRATSPDTQYF. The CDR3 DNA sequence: TGTGCCAGCTCACCAAGGGCGACTAGCCCGGATACGCAGTATTTT.

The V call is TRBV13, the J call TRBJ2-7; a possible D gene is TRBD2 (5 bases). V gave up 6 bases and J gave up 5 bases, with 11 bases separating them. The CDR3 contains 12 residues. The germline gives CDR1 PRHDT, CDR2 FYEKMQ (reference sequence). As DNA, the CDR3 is TGTGCCAGCAGGGGCGGGTTTGACGAGCAGTACTTC. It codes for CASRGGFDEQYF. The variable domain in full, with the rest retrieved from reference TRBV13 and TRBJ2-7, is AAGVIQSPRHLIKEKRETATLKCYPIPRHDTVYWYQQGPGQDPQFLISFYEKMQSDKGSIPDRFSAQQFSDYHSELNMSSLELGDSALYFCASRGGFDEQYFGPGTRLTVT.